The clone carrying this TCR beta chain has a count of ten or more. The antigen is unknown. Here immunoSEQ multiplex PCR was the method, and the copy in TCRdb shows in-frame clones only, minus some. The sample shows about 39,000 clones, none of them appearing just once. CDR3 length: 13 amino acids. Trimming removed 3 bases from V and 4 bases from J, with 12 bases in between. Per the germline V gene, CDR1 is SQVTM and CDR2 is ANQGSEA. This sample stems from a study of T cells after posttransplantation cyclophosphamide. Overall study results and limits: TRB overlap between skin or GI tissue T cells and blood was limited. Recipient CMV seropositivity and CMV reactivation strongly tracked TRB clonality.

This clonotype originated in a woman in her forties or fifties in good health and a related stem cell transplant donor. The chain has TRBV29-1 and TRBJ1-2; a possible D gene is TRBD1 (5 bases). Sequences were obtained from PBMCs. The CDR3 region is CSVEGGGGYGYTF. For the CDR3, the DNA is TGCAGCGTTGAGGGCGGGGGAGGCTATGGCTACACCTTC.